These 15 T cell receptor beta chains were sequenced from one sample in a study of blood T cells in healthy people across ages (dated by TCRdb to about 2015). Libraries came from 5' RACE. The reads were generated on an Illumina HiSeq 2500. A second PCR of about 6 to 11 cycles was performed with a sample-barcoded 5' primer and a J-beta primer mix. TCRdb took the public reads, trimmed them with fastp at Q25, ran MiXCR for clone calling and kept in-frame beta chains. When rows share a CDR3 protein, they turn into one entry using the most common DNA and genes. The sample records approximately 690,000 distinct CDR3 sequences, approximately 50% of which are singletons. Together, the top ten hold more than 35% of the sample. Specimen: blood. These receptors were obtained from a man between 60 and 70 years old in good health.

The chain couples TRBV12-3 or TRBV12-4 to TRBJ2-7; weak D call: TRBD1 (6 bases). CDR3 length: 14 amino acids. Between the trimmed V and J ends, which lost 7 bases and 7 bases, there was a span of 20 bases. The DNA for the CDR3 is TGTGCCAGCACCCAGGGGTCAGGGGCGGGTGAGCAGTACTTC. As protein: CASTQGSGAGEQYF.

The chain links TRBV7-2 to TRBJ1-2; D is perhaps TRBD1 (5 bases). CDR1 is SGHTA and CDR2 is FQGNSA in the germline V gene. Between the trimmed V and J ends, which lost 0 bases and 7 bases, there was a span of 18 bases. The CDR3 totals 16 residues. The CDR3 nucleotides are TGTGCCAGCAGCTTAGCGTGGCAGCGGAGGGGTGGTGGCTACACCTTC. As protein: CASSLAWQRRGGGYTF.

This chain connects TRBV25-1 to TRBJ1-4; D may be TRBD1 (6 bases). With 3 bases removed from V and 5 bases from J, the gap between germline ends came to 10 bases. This CDR3 comprises 14 residues. The V gene's germline CDR1 is MGHDK and CDR2 SYGVNS. The CDR3 DNA sequence: TGTGCCAGCAGTGACGGGACATACAATGAAAAACTGTTTTTT. Translated, it gives CASSDGTYNEKLFF.

The genes are TRBV6-5 and TRBJ2-1, with D perhaps TRBD1 (5 bases). This CDR3 is built from 15 residues. V was cut by 6 bases and J by 0 bases, with 12 bases left in between. Germline assignment: CDR1 MNHEY and CDR2 SVGAGI. Here the CDR3 reads CASRETGISYNEQFF. The CDR3 DNA follows: TGTGCCAGCAGAGAAACAGGAATCTCCTACAATGAGCAGTTCTTC.

J is TRBJ2-5 and V is TRBV10-2; TRBD2 aligns across 7 bases. Looked up from germline, CDR1 is WSHSY and CDR2 is SAAADI. The CDR3 totals 15 residues. The J segment lost 5 bases and the V segment lost 5 bases, leaving 11 bases of the junction unmatched. The CDR3: CASSLRDYPSETQYF. The CDR3 DNA reads as TGCGCCAGCAGTCTCCGGGACTACCCAAGCGAGACCCAGTACTTC.

The chain uses TRBV15 and TRBJ2-5; TRBD2 matches at 7 bases. Germline V gene sequence: CDR1 LNHNV, CDR2 YYDKDF (reference sequence). V was pared by 2 bases and J by 4 bases, with 7 bases of the junction left unmatched. The CDR3 length is 15 residues. In DNA, the CDR3 is TGTGCCACCAGCAGATCCAAGAGCGGGGTAGAGACCCAGTACTTC. Translated, it gives CATSRSKSGVETQYF.

V usage is TRBV28 and J usage is TRBJ2-1, with 8 bases matching TRBD2. J gave up 10 bases and V 8 bases, and 28 bases lay outside the gene matches. The CDR3 covers 19 residues. The V gene's germline CDR1 is MDHEN and CDR2 SYDVKM. CDR3 in DNA: TGTGCCAGCGACCGACCAGCCGGACTAGCAGGGGTTCGGGTTCGGGAGCAGTTCTTC. Translation gives CASDRPAGLAGVRVREQFF.

The CDR3 DNA sequence: TGTGCCAGCAGTGACGGACGGACCGATAATTCACCCCTCCACTTT. It codes for CASSDGRTDNSPLHF. The chain uses TRBV6-6 and TRBJ1-6; D gene unclear. Trimming removed 5 bases from V and 5 bases from J, with 13 bases in between. The CDR3 consists of 15 residues. Germline CDR1 reads MNHNY; CDR2 reads SVGAGI (reference sequence).

The chain is built from TRBV7-8 and TRBJ2-5, with D possibly being TRBD1 (5 bases). CDR3 length: 14 residues. V was trimmed by 3 bases and J by 5 bases, leaving 13 bases between them. The V gene's germline CDR1 is SGHVS and CDR2 FQNEAQ. In DNA form, the CDR3 reads TGTGCCAGCAGCTTGGGGCAGGGTCACGAGACCCAGTACTTC. Translation: CASSLGQGHETQYF.

V is TRBV29-1 and J is TRBJ2-2; 7 bases line up with TRBD2. The CDR3 extends over 12 amino acids. V lost 3 bases and J lost 6; bases outside the gene matches: 1. CDR1 and CDR2 from the germline V gene are SQVTM and ANQGSEA. The CDR3 reads CSVELAAGELFF. Here the CDR3 DNA reads TGCAGCGTTGAGCTAGCGGCCGGGGAGCTGTTTTTT.

As for this clonotype: The junction departs from the called germline gene at one end, perhaps through a read error. The chain combines TRBV10-3 with TRBJ2-6; possibly TRBD1 or TRBD2 for D (6 bases each). Germline V CDR1 and CDR2: ENHRY, SYGVKD. This CDR3 spans 16 amino acids. The CDR3 DNA reads as TGTGCCATCAGTGAGTCAAGGGGGGCTGGGGTCAACGTCCTGACTTTC. This encodes CAISESRGAGVNVLTF.

The DNA for the CDR3 is TGCAGCGGAGGGGTCCCTAATGAAAAACTGTTTTTT. Translation: CSGGVPNEKLFF. This chain links TRBV29-1 with TRBJ1-4, with D perhaps matching TRBD1 (5 bases). Deletions cut 7 bases from V and 3 bases from J, with 9 bases between. Germline loops: CDR1 SQVTM, CDR2 ANQGSEA. This CDR3 has 12 residues.

This clonotype has just a few counts. The genes are TRBV4-1 and TRBJ1-4; 9 bases map to TRBD1. CDR1 is MGHRA and CDR2 is YSYEKL in the germline V gene. The CDR3 spans 15 residues. With 1 base clipped from V and 6 bases from J, the junction kept 3 bases outside the gene matches. The CDR3 DNA reads TGCGCCAGCAGCCAAGTCGGGACAGGGCATGAAAAACTGTTTTTT. It yields the protein CASSQVGTGHEKLFF.

This chain connects TRBV4-2 to TRBJ2-1, with TRBD2 matching 11 bases. Germline CDR1 is LGHNA and CDR2 is YNFKEQ. After removal of 0 bases from V and 6 bases from J, the junction contained 7 bases not matched to a gene. This CDR3 comprises 17 residues. CDR3 in amino acids: CASSQEFGTSGSNEQFF. CDR3 DNA: TGTGCCAGCAGCCAAGAGTTCGGGACTAGCGGTAGCAATGAGCAGTTCTTC.

CDR3 in DNA: TGTGCCAGCAGTTCCACAACTAGCGGGGGGGCGTACGAGCAGTACTTC. Its translation is CASSSTTSGGAYEQYF. The J gene is TRBJ2-7, the V gene TRBV6-2 or TRBV6-3, with 13 bases aligning to TRBD2. This CDR3 spans 16 amino acids. The trim removed 4 bases at V and 4 bases at J, leaving 7 bases unmatched. The germline CDR1 and CDR2 sequences are MNHEY and SVGEGT.